The T cell receptor (beta chain) described here comes from a study of metastatic and nonmetastatic thyroid tumors. Whole-study context: Across peripheral blood and tumor or nodule tissue samples taken from malignant and benign thyroid patients, the repertoires were compared with one another.

With respect to this clone: Antigen specificity is unknown.

Findings and limits, study-wide: Benign nodules were reported to have significantly lower TCR beta diversity than malignant thyroid tumors, in blood and tumor.

Using MiXCR, TCRdb re-called clones from the PCR reads. The sample records 22,000 or so clones, more than 12% being singletons. None of the patients had undergone any treatment ahead of thyroid surgery. Input material: tumor tissue. The receptor was isolated from a female donor with papillary thyroid cancer or a benign thyroid nodule (not recorded which). Some clones in this sample may be carry-over from other donors' samples.

The CDR3, as DNA: TGCGCCAGCAGCTTGGCCGGTGCCAACCCGGACTACACCTTC. Translation: CASSLAGANPDYTF. The rearrangement uses TRBV5-1 and TRBJ1-2; D uncertain. Germline CDR1 SGHRS, CDR2 YFSETQ. This CDR3 comprises 14 residues. With 0 bases removed from V and 10 bases from J, the gap between germline ends came to 16 bases.